This TCR beta chain originates from a study of cytomegalovirus exposure and HLA in healthy donors. Study-level points and caveats: Prior analysis indicated that the majority of TCR beta V segments exhibited productivity approximately 87% or approximately 30% of the time. Later findings reportedly placed an Asian-associated ancestry cluster below the approximately 670-donor mean for N-insertions. It was only CMV serostatus that was available as immune exposure information.

Trimming left V 0 bases short and J 0 bases short, with 9 bases between. CDR1 is MNHEY, CDR2 SMNVEV, per germline (reference sequence). This CDR3 comprises 15 residues. A few counts support this clone. The antigen is undetermined. Primers for the PCR totalled 60 Vbeta and 13 Jbeta. The table came from immunoSEQ multiplex PCR; TCRdb's copy has only in-frame clones and leaves some out. The sample shows some 130,000 clones, roughly 78% of them seen only once. No record exists of this donor's CMV serostatus. The chain employs TRBV27 and TRBJ2-7; D not certain. This receptor was obtained from a man aged 25 to 40 in good health. The sample comprised PBMCs. CDR3 loop: CASSLSASISYEQYF. For the CDR3, the DNA is TGTGCCAGCAGTTTATCGGCCAGTATCTCCTACGAGCAGTACTTC.